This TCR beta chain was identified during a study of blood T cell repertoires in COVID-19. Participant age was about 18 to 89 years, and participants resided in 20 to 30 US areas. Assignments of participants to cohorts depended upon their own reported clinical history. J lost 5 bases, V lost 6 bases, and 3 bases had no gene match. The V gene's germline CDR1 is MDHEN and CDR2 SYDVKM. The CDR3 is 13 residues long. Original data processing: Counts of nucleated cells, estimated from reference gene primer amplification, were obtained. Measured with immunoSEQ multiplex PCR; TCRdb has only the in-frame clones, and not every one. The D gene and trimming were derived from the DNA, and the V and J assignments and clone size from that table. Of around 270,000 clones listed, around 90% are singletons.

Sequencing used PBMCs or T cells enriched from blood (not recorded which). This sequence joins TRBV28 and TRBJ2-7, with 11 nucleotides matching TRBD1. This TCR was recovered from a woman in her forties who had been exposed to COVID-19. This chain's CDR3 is CASSRTGGDEQYF. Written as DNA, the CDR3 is TGTGCCAGCAGCAGGACAGGGGGCGACGAGCAGTACTTC.